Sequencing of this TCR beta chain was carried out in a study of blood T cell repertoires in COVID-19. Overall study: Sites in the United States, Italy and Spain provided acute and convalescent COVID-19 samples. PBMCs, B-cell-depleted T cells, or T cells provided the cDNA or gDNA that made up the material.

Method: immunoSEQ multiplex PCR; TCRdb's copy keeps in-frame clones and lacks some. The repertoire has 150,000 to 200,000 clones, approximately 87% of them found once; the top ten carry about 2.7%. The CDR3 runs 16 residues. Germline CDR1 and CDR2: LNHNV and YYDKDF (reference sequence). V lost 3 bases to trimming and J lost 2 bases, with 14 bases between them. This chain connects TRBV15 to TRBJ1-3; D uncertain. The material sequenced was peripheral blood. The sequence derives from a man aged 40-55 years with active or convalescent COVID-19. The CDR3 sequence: CATSSPTLAPGNTIYF. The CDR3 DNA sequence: TGTGCCACCAGCAGCCCCACCTTGGCACCTGGAAACACCATATATTTT.